The rows below give T cell receptor beta chains drawn from one sample of a study of T cell changes during pregnancy in multiple sclerosis. The protocol was immunoSEQ multiplex PCR, while the TCRdb copy is restricted to in-frame clones and leaves out a portion. The data show roughly 52,000 clones, around 94% seen once. The specimen comprised CD8+ T cells from peripheral blood mononuclear cells, sampled before pregnancy. These receptors were collected from a female donor with multiple sclerosis, enrolled in a pregnancy study. Each CDR3 is given with its conserved first and last residue. Each record gives: J gene, V gene, clone size, CDR3 protein. Size is omitted from some rows. Given values are once, few, many or a class for expanded clones.

>TRBJ1-1|TRBV2|-
CASRGGAGAFF
>TRBJ1-1|TRBV19|-
CASSMVVNTEAFF
>TRBJ2-3|TRBV6-5|-
CASSYGAASTDTQYF
>TRBJ2-2|TRBV4-1|-
CASSQDGTSGRWTGELFF
>TRBJ1-2|TRBV5-1|-
CASSRDGTDFYGYTF
>TRBJ2-7|TRBV4-1|once
CASSQVGDSAFYEQYF
>TRBJ1-3|TRBV27|-
CASSATRSGNTIYF
>TRBJ2-2|TRBV27|-
CASSLSRGIGELFF
>TRBJ2-3|TRBV2|-
CASLDRATDTQYF
>TRBJ2-1|TRBV27|-
CASSLSPGNEQFF
>TRBJ2-1|TRBV25-1|-
CASSESRYNEQFF
>TRBJ2-2|TRBV7-6|-
CASSLGRGGQNTGELFF
>TRBJ1-2|TRBV19|-
CASSMGTGGAYGYTF
>TRBJ2-1|TRBV27|-
CASSLQGPNEQFF
>TRBJ2-2|TRBV28|-
CASSPPRTGSTTGELFF
>TRBJ1-4|TRBV30|-
CAWSLAAGGSNEKLFF
>TRBJ2-7|TRBV13|once
CASSLRGLGPYEQYF
>TRBJ2-3|TRBV7-9|-
CASSLVSRLRDTDTQYF
>TRBJ2-7|TRBV19|-
CASSTSTGPYEQYF
>TRBJ2-7|TRBV4-1|-
CASSQAGREQYF
>TRBJ1-1|TRBV19|-
CASSIGQLLTEAFF
>TRBJ2-1|TRBV5-1|-
CASRDRQGQFF
>TRBJ1-5|TRBV7-9|once
CASSFGSNQPQHF
>TRBJ2-7|TRBV27|-
CASSFGGSSYEQYF
>TRBJ1-1|TRBV19|-
CASSIGWGDSEAFF
>TRBJ1-1|TRBV19|-
CASSISVNTEAFF
>TRBJ2-7|TRBV7-9|-
CASSDRGLSYEQYF
>TRBJ2-2|TRBV30|-
CAWTSGLALDGELFF
>TRBJ2-3|TRBV6-4|-
CASSDSVPGQGPDTQYF
>TRBJ2-1|TRBV10-3|-
CAISESGRLAAYNEQFF
>TRBJ2-3|TRBV5-1|-
CASSLSVAGGVDTQYF